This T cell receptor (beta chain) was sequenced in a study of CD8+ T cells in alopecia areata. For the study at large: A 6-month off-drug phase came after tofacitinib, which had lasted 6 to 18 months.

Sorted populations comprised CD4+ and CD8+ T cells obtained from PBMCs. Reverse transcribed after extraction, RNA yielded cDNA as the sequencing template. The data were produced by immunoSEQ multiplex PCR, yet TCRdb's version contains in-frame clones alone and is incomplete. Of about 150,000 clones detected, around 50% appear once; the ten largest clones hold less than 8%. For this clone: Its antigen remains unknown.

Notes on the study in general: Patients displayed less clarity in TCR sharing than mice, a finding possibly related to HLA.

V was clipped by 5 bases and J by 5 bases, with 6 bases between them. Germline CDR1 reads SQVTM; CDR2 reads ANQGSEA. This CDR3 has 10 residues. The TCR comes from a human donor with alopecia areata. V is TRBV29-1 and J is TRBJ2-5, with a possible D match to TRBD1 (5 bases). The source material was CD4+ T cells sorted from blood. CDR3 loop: CSVRQETQYF. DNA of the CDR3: TGCAGCGTTCGACAGGAGACCCAGTACTTC.